These T cell receptor beta chains were read from a single sample in a study of metastatic and nonmetastatic thyroid tumors. TCRdb called clones again from the PCR reads with MiXCR. The table has tens of thousands of clones, under 20% seen once. The material sequenced was blood. The source is a female donor with papillary thyroid cancer or a benign thyroid nodule (not recorded which). Some clones in this sample may be carry-over from other donors' samples. The CDR3 runs from the conserved cysteine through the conserved F or W. D genes are given only for firm matches. Expanded clones get a size class; other rows say once, few or many, or leave the size out.

V,length,J,size,D,CDR3,DNA
TRBV19,15,TRBJ2-2,many,-,CASSIAGSWTGELFF,TGTGCCAGTAGTATAGCGGGAAGTTGGACCGGGGAGCTGTTTTTT
TRBV30,14,TRBJ1-1,many,TRBD1,CAWSIPGGDTEAFF,TGTGCCTGGAGTATCCCAGGGGGGGACACTGAAGCTTTCTTT
TRBV2,14,TRBJ2-3,many,-,CASSEASFTDTQYF,TGTGCCAGCAGTGAGGCTAGTTTCACAGATACGCAGTATTTT
TRBV6-1,14,TRBJ1-2,-,-,CANKNRAQSYGHTF,TGTGCCAACAAAAACAGGGCCCAGAGCTATGGCCACACCTTC
TRBV20-1,10,TRBJ2-1,-,-,CSANYNEQFF,TGCAGTGCTAACTACAATGAGCAGTTCTTC
TRBV20-1,14,TRBJ2-3,many,TRBD2,CSARELARIDTQYF,TGCAGTGCTAGAGAACTAGCGAGAATAGATACGCAGTATTTT
TRBV20-1,15,TRBJ1-2,-,TRBD1,CSARDGTGSQRGYTF,TGCAGTGCTAGAGATGGGACAGGGAGTCAGAGGGGCTACACCTTC
TRBV27,13,TRBJ2-7,many,-,CASRGQGTYEQYF,TGTGCCAGCAGAGGTCAGGGGACCTACGAGCAGTACTTC
TRBV9,12,TRBJ1-1,many,-,CASSVGRTEAFF,TGTGCCAGCAGCGTAGGACGAACTGAAGCTTTCTTT
TRBV5-1,15,TRBJ1-2,many,TRBD1,CASSFTGTGAAGYTF,TGCGCCAGCAGCTTTACCGGGACAGGGGCGGCTGGCTACACCTTC
TRBV7-3,15,TRBJ2-3,many,TRBD2,CASSWTSGGANTQYF,TGTGCCAGCAGTTGGACTAGCGGGGGGGCTAATACGCAGTATTTT
TRBV18,15,TRBJ2-3,many,-,CASSPPSSGTDTQYF,TGTGCCAGCTCACCACCGAGTAGCGGCACAGATACGCAGTATTTT
TRBV20-1,15,TRBJ1-2,many,-,CSASPRGFLVNGYTF,TGCAGTGCTAGCCCACGAGGTTTTCTGGTGAATGGCTACACCTTC
TRBV18,15,TRBJ2-6,many,-,CASSPRSSGANVLTF,TGTGCCAGCTCACCAAGGAGCTCTGGGGCCAACGTCCTGACTTTC
TRBV4-2,15,TRBJ2-5,-,-,CASSNTDRNQETQYF,TGTGCCAGCAGCAACACTGACAGGAACCAAGAGACCCAGTACTTC
TRBV5-1,17,TRBJ2-6,once,-,CASSLGAGRTGANVLTF,TGCGCCAGCAGCTTGGGAGCAGGCAGGACTGGGGCCAACGTCCTGACTTTC
TRBV4-1,13,TRBJ2-1,many,-,CASSPQRSLEQFF,TGCGCCAGCAGCCCCCAGAGGAGTTTGGAGCAGTTCTTC
TRBV6-1,14,TRBJ1-5,many,-,CASCKDYSNQPQHF,TGTGCCAGTTGTAAGGACTATAGCAATCAGCCCCAGCATTTT
TRBV3-1,15,TRBJ2-1,-,-,CASSQDEISYNEQFF,TGTGCCAGCAGCCAAGATGAAATCAGCTACAATGAGCAGTTCTTC
TRBV6-1,15,TRBJ1-1,many,TRBD1,CASWADRELNTEAFF,TGTGCCAGCTGGGCAGACAGGGAACTGAACACTGAAGCGTTCTTT
TRBV7-8,17,TRBJ2-7,-,-,CASSLTSGGRGSYEQYF,TGTGCCAGCAGCCTCACGAGTGGAGGGCGAGGGTCCTACGAGCAGTACTTC
TRBV6-1,15,TRBJ1-5,medium-sized,-,CASSEGTATNQPQHF,TGTGCCAGCAGTGAAGGGACAGCCACGAATCAGCCCCAGCATTTT
TRBV6-1,15,TRBJ2-7,large,-,CASSGGPEPTYEQYF,TGTGCCAGCAGTGGGGGACCCGAACCCACCTACGAGCAGTACTTC
TRBV28,18,TRBJ1-1,few,TRBD1,CASSHWTGGDRLDTESFF,TGTGCCAGCAGTCATTGGACAGGGGGCGATCGTTTGGACACTGAATCTTTCTTT
TRBV15,15,TRBJ2-3,many,TRBD2,CATSRTSGHTDTQYF,TGTGCCACCAGCAGGACTAGCGGGCACACAGATACGCAGTATTTT
TRBV19,18,TRBJ1-5,many,-,CASSIEGSTYYSNQPQHF,TGTGCCAGTAGTATAGAGGGCAGCACCTATTATAGCAATCAGCCCCAGCATTTT
TRBV6-1,16,TRBJ2-7,medium-sized,TRBD1,CASSALTGKNPYEQYF,TGTGCCAGCAGTGCCCTGACAGGGAAAAATCCCTACGAGCAGTACTTC
TRBV4-1,14,TRBJ1-3,many,TRBD1,CASSPWTGGNTIYF,TGCGCCAGCAGCCCCTGGACAGGAGGAAACACCATATATTTT
TRBV24-1,12,TRBJ1-1,many,-,CAVTGTNTEAFF,TGTGCCGTAACCGGGACAAACACTGAAGCTTTCTTT
TRBV15,13,TRBJ1-6,few,-,CATSGTGLSPLHF,TGTGCCACCAGCGGTACAGGGCTTTCACCCCTCCACTTT
TRBV7-9,14,TRBJ1-5,many,-,CASSATAPNQPQHF,TGTGCCAGCAGCGCGACAGCTCCCAATCAGCCCCAGCATTTT
TRBV9,13,TRBJ2-1,many,-,CASSVVSRGEQFF,TGTGCCAGCAGCGTAGTTTCAAGGGGTGAGCAGTTCTTC
TRBV6-1,14,TRBJ2-3,many,TRBD2,CASTRGGGLDTQYF,TGTGCCAGCACTCGGGGCGGGGGGTTAGATACGCAGTATTTT
TRBV28,14,TRBJ1-2,many,-,CASSLLPGDYGYTF,TGTGCCAGCAGTTTATTGCCAGGGGATTATGGCTACACCTTC
TRBV20-1,12,TRBJ1-1,many,-,CSAARMNTEAFF,TGCAGTGCTGCCCGGATGAACACTGAAGCTTTCTTT
TRBV11-3,16,TRBJ2-3,many,TRBD2,CASSLEGPGGADTQYF,TGTGCCAGCAGCTTAGAGGGGCCGGGAGGCGCAGATACGCAGTATTTT
TRBV16,14,TRBJ1-6,many,TRBD1,CASSQGTGAYPLHF,TGTGCCAGCAGCCAAGGGACAGGGGCCTATCCCCTCCACTTT
TRBV6-2/TRBV6-3,12,TRBJ1-1,many,-,CASMEANTEAFF,TGTGCCAGCATGGAAGCCAACACTGAAGCTTTCTTT
TRBV28,14,TRBJ2-5,many,TRBD2,CASRGVAGEETQYF,TGTGCCAGCAGGGGGGTAGCGGGGGAGGAGACCCAGTACTTC
TRBV13,14,TRBJ1-1,-,-,CASSQIRTGRLAFF,TGTGCCAGCAGTCAGATCAGGACGGGTAGATTAGCTTTCTTT
TRBV28,19,TRBJ2-1,many,TRBD1,CASSLPGGQGAYPYNEQFF,TGTGCCAGCAGTTTACCCGGGGGACAGGGGGCCTATCCCTACAATGAGCAGTTCTTC
TRBV11-2,14,TRBJ2-1,many,-,CASSSRTGYNEQFF,TGTGCCAGCAGTTCCCGTACGGGCTACAATGAGCAGTTCTTC
TRBV12-3/TRBV12-4,14,TRBJ1-4,many,-,CASSGDEAYEKLFF,TGTGCCAGCAGTGGGGATGAGGCCTATGAAAAACTGTTTTTT
TRBV11-2,12,TRBJ2-7,-,-,CASRLGSNEQYF,TGTGCCAGCAGGCTGGGATCGAACGAGCAGTACTTC
TRBV29-1,14,TRBJ2-7,many,TRBD2,CSVEWRGNSYEQYF,TGCAGCGTTGAATGGCGGGGGAACTCCTACGAGCAGTACTTC
TRBV24-1,14,TRBJ1-5,many,-,CATSDSRGVQPQHF,TGTGCCACCAGTGATTCAAGGGGAGTTCAGCCCCAGCATTTT
TRBV11-1,12,TRBJ2-5,many,-,CASSLGPETQYF,TGTGCCAGCAGCTTAGGCCCGGAGACCCAGTACTTC
TRBV7-9,14,TRBJ2-3,many,TRBD1,CASSPGTGTDTQYF,TGTGCCAGCAGCCCTGGGACAGGGACAGATACGCAGTATTTT
TRBV4-1,17,TRBJ2-3,-,TRBD2,CASSQARLAGGRDTQYF,TGCGCCAGCAGCCAAGCCCGACTAGCGGGGGGGCGAGATACGCAGTATTTT
TRBV7-3,15,TRBJ2-1,many,TRBD2,CASSLNGGVYNEQFF,TGTGCCAGCAGCTTAAACGGGGGGGTCTACAATGAGCAGTTCTTC